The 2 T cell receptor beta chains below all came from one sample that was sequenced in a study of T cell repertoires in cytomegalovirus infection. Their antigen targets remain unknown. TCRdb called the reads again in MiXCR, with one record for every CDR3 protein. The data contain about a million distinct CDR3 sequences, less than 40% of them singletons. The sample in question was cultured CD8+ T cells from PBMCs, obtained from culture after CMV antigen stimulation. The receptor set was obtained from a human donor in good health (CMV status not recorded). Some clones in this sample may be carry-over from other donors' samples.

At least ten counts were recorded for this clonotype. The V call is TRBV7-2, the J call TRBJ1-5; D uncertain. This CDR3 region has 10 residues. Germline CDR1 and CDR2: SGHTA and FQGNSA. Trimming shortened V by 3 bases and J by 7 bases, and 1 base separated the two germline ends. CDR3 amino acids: CASSFQPQHF. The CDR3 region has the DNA TGTGCCAGCAGCTTCCAGCCCCAGCATTTT. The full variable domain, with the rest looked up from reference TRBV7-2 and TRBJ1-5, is GAGVSQSPSNKVTEKGKDVELRCDPISGHTALYWYRQSLGQGLEFLIYFQGNSAPDKSGLPSDRFSAERTGGSVSTLTIQRTQQEDSAVYLCASSFQPQHFGDGTRLSIL.

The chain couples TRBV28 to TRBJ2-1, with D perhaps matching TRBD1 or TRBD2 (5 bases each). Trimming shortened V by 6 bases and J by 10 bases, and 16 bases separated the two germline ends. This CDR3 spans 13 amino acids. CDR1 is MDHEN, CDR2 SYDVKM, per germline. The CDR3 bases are TGTGCCAGCAGCCTTGGGACCGGCAAGGAGCAGTTCTTC. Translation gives CASSLGTGKEQFF.